This passage covers 12 T cell receptor beta chains from one sample sequenced in a study of blood T cell repertoires in COVID-19 (dated by TCRdb to 2020 to 2021). Libraries were made using the immunoSEQ multiplex PCR assay. TCRdb provides this immuneACCESS table in a form limited to in-frame rearrangements. Some clones are lacking; in checked studies, under half of them reflect an unresolved V gene, and why the rest are absent is not known. In this sample the table shows 65,000 to 95,000 clones, 65% to 90% of which occur a single time. Clones ranked in the top ten supply around 24% of the sample. The sample taken for sequencing was peripheral blood. Receptors originate from a woman aged 50 to 60 with acute or convalescent COVID-19.

This chain links TRBV6-6 with TRBJ1-2; the D gene is possibly TRBD1 (6 bases). V was trimmed by 2 bases and J by 4 bases, leaving 14 bases between them. Germline CDR1 is MNHNY and CDR2 is SVGAGI (reference sequence). The CDR3 has 15 residues. CDR3 nucleotide sequence: TGTGCCAGCAGTTACGTTTCAGGGGCTAGCTATGGCTACACCTTC. Encoded protein: CASSYVSGASYGYTF.

The chain carries TRBV6-5 and TRBJ2-7; 8 bases match TRBD2. Germline values: CDR1 MNHEY, CDR2 SVGAGI. J was trimmed by 7 bases and V by 11 bases; bases with no gene match: 13. The CDR3 is 13 residues long. The CDR3 DNA follows: TGTGCCTCCCGGCGGGGGGCGACTGGGGAGCAGTACTTC. Encoded protein: CASRRGATGEQYF.

This clone was counted once. The rearrangement uses TRBV19 and TRBJ1-4, with D possibly being TRBD1 (5 bases). Germline V gene data show CDR1 as LNHDA and CDR2 as SQIVND (reference sequence). This CDR3 is 14 amino acids long. V was trimmed by 9 bases and J by 0 bases, leaving 11 bases between them. CDR3 coding DNA: TGTGCCAGCAGACGGGGGTCAACTAATGAAAAACTGTTTTTT. This sequence encodes CASRRGSTNEKLFF.

The chain recombines TRBV7-3 with TRBJ1-2; possibly TRBD1 for D (5 bases). V lost 5 bases, J lost 4 bases, and 8 bases lay in between. CDR3 length: 12 residues. In germline, CDR1 is SGHTA, CDR2 FQGTGA. In nucleotides, the CDR3 is TGTGCCAGCAGCCCGACAGTCTATGGCTACACCTTC. Amino acid sequence: CASSPTVYGYTF. The full variable domain, its missing parts supplied by reference TRBV7-3 and TRBJ1-2, is GAGVSQTPSNKVTEKGKYVELRCDPISGHTALYWYRQSLGQGPEFLIYFQGTGAADDSGLPNDRFFAVRPEGSVSTLKIQRTERGDSAVYLCASSPTVYGYTFGSGTRLTVV.

This chain's CDR3 is CAGSLLGQGKGTNSPLHF. The CDR3 region has the DNA TGTGCCGGGAGCCTCCTGGGACAGGGGAAAGGGACTAATTCACCCCTCCACTTT. The genes are TRBV2 and TRBJ1-6, with 10 bases lining up with TRBD1. With V trimmed by 11 bases and J by 6 bases, 19 bases remained unmatched. The CDR3 consists of 18 residues. CDR1 and CDR2 (germline): SNHLY, FYNNEI.

The rearrangement joins TRBV28 to TRBJ1-1; D is undetermined. The ends were cut back, 4 bases at V and 1 base at J, with 4 bases in the middle. Looked up from germline, CDR1 is MDHEN and CDR2 is SYDVKM. CDR3 length: 12 residues. The CDR3 region has the DNA TGTGCCAGCAGTTACAGGAACACTGAAGCTTTCTTT. This encodes CASSYRNTEAFF.

The chain couples TRBV7-2 to TRBJ1-5; 10 positions agree with TRBD1. The J segment lost 5 bases and the V segment lost 5 bases, leaving 6 bases of the junction unmatched. CDR3 size: 15 residues. Looked up from germline, CDR1 is SGHTA and CDR2 is FQGNSA. The DNA of the CDR3 is TGTGCCAGCAGCCCGACAGGGGGCAGGGATCAGCCCCAGCATTTT. Its translation: CASSPTGGRDQPQHF.

This chain links TRBV6-1 with TRBJ2-5, with D possibly matching TRBD2 (7 bases). Germline V gene sequence: CDR1 MNHNS, CDR2 SASEGT. The CDR3 totals 17 residues. Trimming cost V 1 base and J 5 bases, with 20 bases left between them. As DNA, the CDR3 is TGTGCCAGCAGTGAAGGGGTTATCTCGGGGGGCTTTGAGACCCAGTACTTC. Translating it yields CASSEGVISGGFETQYF.

The CDR3 DNA reads as TGTGCCAGCAGCCGTGCCAGGAACACCGGGGAGCTGTTTTTT. Encoded protein: CASSRARNTGELFF. This chain uses TRBV4-2 with TRBJ2-2; D is unresolved. This CDR3 comprises 14 residues. V was cut by 4 bases and J by 1 base, with 7 bases left in between. The V gene's germline CDR1 is LGHNA and CDR2 YNFKEQ.

This clone was detected a few times. This sequence joins TRBV7-8 and TRBJ1-3; TRBD1 is a possible D gene (5 bases). The V end lost 2 bases, the J end lost 4 bases, and 15 bases lay between the germline ends. This CDR3 has 16 amino acids. Germline CDR1 is SGHVS and CDR2 is FQNEAQ. The CDR3 is CASSLTGRRAGNTIYF. The DNA of the CDR3 is TGTGCCAGCAGCTTAACGGGACGGAGGGCCGGAAACACCATATATTTT.

The V and J genes are TRBV7-3 and TRBJ2-1, with 7 bases matching TRBD2. Germline V gives CDR1 SGHTA, CDR2 FQGTGA. CDR3 length: 14 amino acids. The V segment lost 2 bases and the J segment 2 bases; nucleotides outside the gene matches: 0. The CDR3 region is CASSLAGAYNEQFF. CDR3 nucleotide sequence: TGTGCCAGCAGCTTAGCGGGGGCCTACAATGAGCAGTTCTTC.

The chain uses TRBV28 and TRBJ2-1; possible D gene TRBD2, 6 bases. The CDR3 is 15 amino acids. Trimming took 10 bases from V and 6 from J, leaving 22 bases between them. Germline V gene sequence: CDR1 MDHEN, CDR2 SYDVKM. This chain's CDR3 is CAIMEGIMGGNEQFF. The CDR3 coding sequence is TGTGCCATCATGGAGGGGATCATGGGTGGCAATGAGCAGTTCTTC.